This T cell receptor (beta chain) originates from a study of CD8+ T cells in alopecia areata. The wider study: The drug, oral tofacitinib, was given to treated patients at 5 to 10 mg twice daily.

Overall study results and limits: Sharing of TCR sequences between patients (possibly for HLA-related reasons) was less clear than in mice. Resident alphabeta T-cell populations of normal skin are likewise subject to sequencing in scalp samples.

Germline loops: CDR1 SGHDN, CDR2 FVKESK. The CDR3 spans 16 residues. V gave up 2 bases and J gave up 0 bases, with 8 bases separating them. Reverse transcribed after extraction, RNA yielded cDNA as the sequencing template. Clones were sequenced by immunoSEQ multiplex PCR, and TCRdb holds only the in-frame ones, with some missing. The data hold about 180,000 clones, with roughly 59% observed a single time. With respect to this clone: Its antigen is not known.

Researchers took lesional scalp punch biopsies and peripheral blood from people who were alopecia areata patients. The chain is built from TRBV14 and TRBJ2-6; D is perhaps TRBD1 (6 bases). The clonotype comes from a human donor with alopecia areata. The starting material was CD4+ T cells sorted from blood, obtained at week 0. CDR3 bases: TGTGCCAGCAGCCAACAGGGGTTCTCTGGGGCCAACGTCCTGACTTTC. Its translation: CASSQQGFSGANVLTF. Supplemented by reference TRBV14 and TRBJ2-6, the full variable domain reads EAGVTQFPSHSVIEKGQTVTLRCDPISGHDNLYWYRRVMGKEIKFLLHFVKESKQDESGMPNNRFLAERTGGTYSTLKVQPAELEDSGVYFCASSQQGFSGANVLTFGAGSRLTVL.